These T cell receptor beta chains were read from a single sample in a study of blood T cell repertoires in COVID-19. Assay: immunoSEQ multiplex PCR; the TCRdb copy retains only in-frame clones and omits some. The sample records approximately 100,000 clones, approximately 91% being singletons. Sample: peripheral blood. The receptor source for this set is a man aged 55-75 years with acute or convalescent COVID-19. CDR3s leave out the opening cysteine and the closing phenylalanine or tryptophan. The order of the fields is V gene, J gene, CDR3 protein.

TRBV9	TRBJ1-2	ASSSTTEIYGYT
TRBV5-1	TRBJ1-1	ASSTGTGRTEAF
TRBV7-6	TRBJ2-5	ASSPWPGEGETQY
TRBV2	TRBJ2-7	ASLGGRATYEQY
TRBV5-1	TRBJ2-1	ASSARDRGHNEQF
TRBV5-1	TRBJ1-1	ASSLPDKNTEAF
TRBV7-2	TRBJ2-3	ASSAQAGADTQY
TRBV19	TRBJ1-2	ASSISRTGGEVYGYT
TRBV2	TRBJ2-3	ASSVELGLGTQY
TRBV9	TRBJ2-3	ASSVVGGLSTDTQY
TRBV6-5	TRBJ2-7	ASSSRVYEQY
TRBV27	TRBJ2-1	ASSPQSNEQF
TRBV4-1	TRBJ2-1	ASSQLGLADNEQF
TRBV30	TRBJ1-2	AWRVDRAGVYGYT
TRBV30	TRBJ1-5	AWSAHGVGNQPQH
TRBV19	TRBJ2-6	ASKEGVSSGANVLT
TRBV21-1	TRBJ2-3	ASSTNRGTQY
TRBV28	TRBJ2-3	ASSLGVAGGFTDTQY
TRBV15	TRBJ1-3	ATSPDRVRNTIY
TRBV6-4	TRBJ1-5	ASSDALQGWYQPQH
TRBV11-2	TRBJ1-3	ASSLDWGRLSGNTIY
TRBV12-3/TRBV12-4	TRBJ2-7	ASSSYYEQY
TRBV9	TRBJ2-3	ASSVGAGVTDTQY
TRBV7-9	TRBJ2-1	ASSLLSGSDSSYNEQF
TRBV11-2	TRBJ1-6	ASSLGTGGFRPPLH
TRBV12-3/TRBV12-4	TRBJ2-2	ASSLQGAGELF
TRBV28	TRBJ1-2	ASSLLGADHGYT
TRBV2	TRBJ2-1	ASSELAGVTYNEQF
TRBV3-1/TRBV3-2	TRBJ2-1	ASSQEWREGYNEQF
TRBV11-2	TRBJ1-6	ASSTGTGDLFSSPLH
TRBV3-1/TRBV3-2	TRBJ2-7	ASSHPGQGLVEQY
TRBV9	TRBJ2-3	ASSVVEGNAQY
TRBV10-3	TRBJ1-5	AISEGRTGSNQPQH
TRBV10-1	TRBJ2-5	ASSEGGSGGLETQY
TRBV7-2	TRBJ2-1	ASSETSGPYNEQF
TRBV6-6	TRBJ2-7	ASSHTQGALSYEQY
TRBV9	TRBJ1-1	ASSGGGAHTEAF
TRBV2	TRBJ1-2	ASSEDGQENYGYT
TRBV5-1	TRBJ1-2	ASSPRGGANYGYT
TRBV30	TRBJ1-2	AWSESFGGYT